The entry that follows covers one T cell receptor beta chain sequence. Antigen specificity is unknown. The germline V and J ends were trimmed by 3 bases and 5 bases, with 16 bases remaining between them. The CDR3 totals 16 residues. CDR1 and CDR2 (germline): MNHEY, SVGAGI. This sample stems from a study of cytomegalovirus exposure and HLA in healthy donors. Study observations and caveats: The authors judged a highly shared variant cluster likely a sequencing artifact. A later analysis showed TCR association rates differing by HLA locus, peaking at DRB1 and lowest at HLA-C. Analyses of presence and absence presupposed an approximately uniform sequencing depth across donors.

60 Vbeta and 13 Jbeta primers were used in PCR. This table comes from immunoSEQ multiplex PCR, and its TCRdb copy is limited to in-frame clones, with some not included. The sample includes about 170,000 clones, roughly 67% of them seen just once. The chain uses TRBV6-5 and TRBJ2-2, with D possibly being TRBD1 (6 bases). Sequenced material: PBMCs. This TCR was recovered from a woman aged 18-35 years in good health and CMV-seropositive. CDR3 nucleotides: TGTGCCAGCAGTTATTCCGCGACAGGCGGTACCGGGGAGCTGTTTTTT. Its translation is CASSYSATGGTGELFF.